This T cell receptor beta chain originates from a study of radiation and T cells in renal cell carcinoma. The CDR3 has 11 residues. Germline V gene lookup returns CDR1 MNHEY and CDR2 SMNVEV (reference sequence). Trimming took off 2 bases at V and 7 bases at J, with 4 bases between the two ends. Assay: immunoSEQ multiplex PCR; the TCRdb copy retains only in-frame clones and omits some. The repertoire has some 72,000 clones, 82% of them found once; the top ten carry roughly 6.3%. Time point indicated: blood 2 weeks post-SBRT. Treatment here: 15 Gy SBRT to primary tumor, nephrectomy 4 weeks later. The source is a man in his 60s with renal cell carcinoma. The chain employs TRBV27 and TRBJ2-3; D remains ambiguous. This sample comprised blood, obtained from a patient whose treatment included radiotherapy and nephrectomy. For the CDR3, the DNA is TGTGCCAGCAGTTTAGGATATACGCAGTATTTT. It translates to CASSLGYTQYF.